A few counts support the clone carrying this TCR beta chain. The target antigen is unknown. Looked up from germline, CDR1 is SEHNR and CDR2 is FQNEAQ (reference sequence). The CDR3 extends over 13 amino acids. Trimming removed 1 base from V and 8 bases from J; junction bases left unmatched: 5. PCR used 60 Vbeta primers and 13 Jbeta primers. Produced via immunoSEQ multiplex PCR; TCRdb's table is partial and in-frame only. The repertoire holds 150,000 to 200,000 clones, with 79% as singletons. The data were taken from a study of cytomegalovirus exposure and HLA in healthy donors. Study-level background: HLA-typed donors were the source of 86 million or so unique TCRs held in an early data release.

Findings of the study overall: What a later analysis reportedly showed was that an Asian-associated ancestry cluster had fewer N-insertions than the 666-donor mean. Later analysis suggested links between common viral pathogens and several top significant clusters. A later analysis showed TCR association rates differing by HLA locus, peaking at DRB1 and lowest at HLA-C.

The J gene is TRBJ2-7, the V gene TRBV7-9; 7 bases are shared with TRBD1. Sequences were obtained from PBMCs. The sequence derives from a male donor in good health and CMV-seropositive. Here the CDR3 reads CASSLGGQPKQYF. CDR3 nucleotide sequence: TGTGCCAGCAGCTTAGGGGGACAGCCTAAGCAGTACTTC.